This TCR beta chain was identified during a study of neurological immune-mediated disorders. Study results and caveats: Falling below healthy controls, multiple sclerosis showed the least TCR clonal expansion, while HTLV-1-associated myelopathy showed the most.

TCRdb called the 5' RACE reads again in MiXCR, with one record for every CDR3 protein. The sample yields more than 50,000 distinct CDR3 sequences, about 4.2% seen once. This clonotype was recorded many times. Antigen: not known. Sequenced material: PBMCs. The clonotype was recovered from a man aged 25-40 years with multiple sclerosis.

The CDR3 bases are TGTGCCAGCAGTGGGGGGAGGGGGCTATTAGAGACCCAGTACTTC. Its translation is CASSGGRGLLETQYF. V is TRBV2 and J is TRBJ2-5; D possibly matches TRBD1 or TRBD2 (7 bases each). Trimming stripped 4 bases from V and 4 bases from J, with 16 bases between. The CDR3 is 15 residues long. Germline CDR1 is SNHLY and CDR2 is FYNNEI.